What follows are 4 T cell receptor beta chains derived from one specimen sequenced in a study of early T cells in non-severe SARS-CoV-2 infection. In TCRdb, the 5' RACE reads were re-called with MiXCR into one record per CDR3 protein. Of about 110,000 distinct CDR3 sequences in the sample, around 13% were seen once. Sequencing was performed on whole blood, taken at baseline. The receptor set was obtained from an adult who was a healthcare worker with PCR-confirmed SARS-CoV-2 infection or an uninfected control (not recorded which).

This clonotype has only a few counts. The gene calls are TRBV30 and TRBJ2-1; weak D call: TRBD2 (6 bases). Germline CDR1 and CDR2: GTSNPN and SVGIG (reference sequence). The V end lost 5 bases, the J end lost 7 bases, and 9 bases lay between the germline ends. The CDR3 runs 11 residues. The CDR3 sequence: CAWSGGNEQFF. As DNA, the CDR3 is TGTGCCTGGTCCGGGGGAAATGAGCAGTTCTTC.

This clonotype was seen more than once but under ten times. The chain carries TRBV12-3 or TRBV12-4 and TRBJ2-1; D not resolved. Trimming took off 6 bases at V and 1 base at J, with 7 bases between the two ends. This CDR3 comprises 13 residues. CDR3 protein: CASSRLSYNEQFF. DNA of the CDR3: TGTGCCAGCAGCCGCTTATCCTACAATGAGCAGTTCTTC.

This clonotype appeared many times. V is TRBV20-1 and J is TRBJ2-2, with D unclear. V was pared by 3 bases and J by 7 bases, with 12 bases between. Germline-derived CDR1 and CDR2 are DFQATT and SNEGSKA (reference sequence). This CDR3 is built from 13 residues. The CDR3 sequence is CSASKPGSGELFF. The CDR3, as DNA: TGCAGTGCTAGTAAGCCAGGCAGCGGGGAGCTGTTTTTT.

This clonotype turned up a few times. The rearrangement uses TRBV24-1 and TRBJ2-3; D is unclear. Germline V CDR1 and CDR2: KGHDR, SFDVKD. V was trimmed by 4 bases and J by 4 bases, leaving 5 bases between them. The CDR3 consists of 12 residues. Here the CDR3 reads CATSERADTQYF. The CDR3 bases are TGTGCCACCAGTGAAAGGGCAGATACGCAGTATTTT.